This TCR beta chain originates from a study of T-cell reconstitution after alpha-beta-depleted transplantation in children. The study's findings and limits: Several hundred rapidly expanded clones from non-depleted graft cells reportedly supplied alpha-beta T cells about two months post-transplant. Where some patients showed high TCRbeta diversity at day 60, it came from recipient T cells and thymic progenitors that had survived.

In germline, CDR1 is SGHTA, CDR2 FQGNSA. The CDR3 covers 14 residues. The ends were cut back, 5 bases at V and 2 bases at J, with 13 bases in the middle. A library of TCRbeta sequences, prepared with unique molecular identifiers, was generated. TCRdb used MiXCR to reprocess the PCR reads, holding one entry per CDR3 protein. The sample records just over 950,000 distinct CDR3 sequences, under 30% being singletons. This clonotype was recorded a few times. Its antigen is unknown. The TCR originated in a boy less than two years old who had a stem cell transplant for SCID, so the T cells may come from the graft donor. The V call is TRBV7-2, the J call TRBJ2-7; D is unresolved. The specimen was PBMCs, mostly from graft donor cells, collected 360 days after TCRalphabeta/CD19-depleted stem cell transplant. CDR3 loop: CASSQSGRTYEQYF. The CDR3, as DNA: TGTGCCAGCAGCCAGAGTGGACGTACCTACGAGCAGTACTTC.